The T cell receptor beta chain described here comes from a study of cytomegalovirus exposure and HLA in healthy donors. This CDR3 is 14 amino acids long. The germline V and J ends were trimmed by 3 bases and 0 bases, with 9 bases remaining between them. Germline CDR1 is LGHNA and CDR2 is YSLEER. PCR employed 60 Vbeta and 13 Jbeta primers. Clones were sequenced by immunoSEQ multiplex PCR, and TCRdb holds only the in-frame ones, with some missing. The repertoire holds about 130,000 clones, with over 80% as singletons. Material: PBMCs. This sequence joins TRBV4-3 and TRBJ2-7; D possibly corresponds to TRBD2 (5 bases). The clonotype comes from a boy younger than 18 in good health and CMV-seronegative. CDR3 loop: CASSQSRGSYEQYF. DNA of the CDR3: TGCGCCAGCAGCCAGTCCCGGGGCTCCTACGAGCAGTACTTC.